The TCR beta chain under discussion was sequenced for a study of cytomegalovirus exposure and HLA in healthy donors. Whole-study results and caveats: In a later analysis, specific HLA alleles were associated with around 17,000 TCR beta sequences at a 0.05 false discovery rate. Later, TCR association rates were found to vary by HLA locus, highest for DRB1 and lowest for HLA-C. V- and J-gene trimming in TCR beta was tied to a missense DCLRE1C variant by an analysis performed later.

PCR was performed using 60 Vbeta and 13 Jbeta primers. Generated by immunoSEQ multiplex PCR, the TCRdb table keeps only in-frame clones and is missing some. The table lists around 150,000 clones, around 78% of them singletons. Every donor was a healthy person donating bone marrow. To note about this clone: Its specificity is not known.

The TCR sequence derives from a woman between 40 and 50 years old in good health and CMV-seronegative. The sample consisted of PBMCs.

CDR3 loop: CASSVDRIITF. DNA for the CDR3: TGTGCCAGCAGCGTAGACAGGATTATAACCTTC. The chain links TRBV2 to TRBJ1-2; tentatively, D is TRBD1 (6 bases). The germline V and J ends were trimmed by 6 bases and 14 bases, with 16 bases remaining between them. This CDR3 spans 11 amino acids. Germline CDR1 SNHLY, CDR2 FYNNEI. Full variable domain (remainder filled in from reference TRBV2 and TRBJ1-2): EPEVTQTPSHQVTQMGQEVILRCVPISNHLYFYWYRQILGQKVEFLVSFYNNEISEKSEIFDDQFSVERPDGSNFTLKIRSTKLEDSAMYFCASSVDRIITFGSGTRLTVV.